Below are 2 T cell receptor beta chains sequenced from a single sample in a study of CD8 T cells in Susac syndrome. RNA in amounts of roughly 0.5 to 1 ug was reverse transcribed with random hexamers. Via MiXCR, TCRdb re-called the immunoSEQ multiplex PCR reads, giving one row per CDR3 protein. The repertoire holds 27,000 or so distinct CDR3 sequences, with around 94% as singletons. The sample comprised CD8+ T cells from PBMCs. These receptors were taken from a human donor in good health.

This chain joins TRBV23-1 and TRBJ2-4; tentatively, D is TRBD2 (5 bases). TRBV23-1 is flagged as an ORF with uncertain function. The CDR3 length is 15 residues. The ends were cut back, 0 bases at V and 5 bases at J, with 11 bases in the middle. CDR3 sequence reads: CASSQSAASQNIQYF. The CDR3 DNA reads TGCGCCAGCAGTCAATCTGCAGCTAGCCAAAACATTCAGTACTTC.

The chain recombines TRBV5-1 with TRBJ1-2; 8 nucleotides line up with TRBD1. V dropped 7 bases and J dropped 8; count of bases not matched to a gene: 10. The CDR3 totals 13 residues. The germline CDR1 and CDR2 sequences are SGHRS and YFSETQ. CDR3 coding DNA: TGCGCCAGCCGCCAGGACAGGGTCGAGGGCTACACCTTC. This gives the protein CASRQDRVEGYTF. The full variable domain, with the rest looked up from reference TRBV5-1 and TRBJ1-2, is KAGVTQTPRYLIKTRGQQVTLSCSPISGHRSVSWYQQTPGQGLQFLFEYFSETQRNKGNFPGRFSGRQFSNSRSEMNVSTLELGDSALYLCASRQDRVEGYTFGSGTRLTVV.